One and the same sample provided the 15 T cell receptor beta chains below, sequenced in a study of blood T cell repertoires in COVID-19. Clones were read by immunoSEQ multiplex PCR, and TCRdb kept only the in-frame ones, dropping some. Of approximately 330,000 clones listed, nearly 90% are singletons. The specimen sequenced was peripheral blood. The receptors shown here come from a woman in her thirties or forties with COVID-19, enrolled during active disease.

The chain carries TRBV27 and TRBJ1-6; D is ambiguous. The V gene's germline CDR1 is MNHEY and CDR2 SMNVEV (reference sequence). The germline V and J ends were trimmed by 7 bases and 11 bases, with 9 bases remaining between them. The CDR3 has 11 residues. The CDR3: CASMITPPLHF. CDR3 DNA: TGTGCCAGCATGATTACTCCACCCCTCCACTTT.

V and J are TRBV20-1 and TRBJ2-4; D remains unclear. The CDR3 is 13 amino acids. Looked up from germline, CDR1 is DFQATT and CDR2 is SNEGSKA (reference sequence). Trimming stripped 3 bases from V and 6 bases from J, with 12 bases between. The DNA of the CDR3 is TGCAGTGCTAGTGCTTCACAAAGAAACATTCAGTACTTC. It specifies CSASASQRNIQYF.

V usage is TRBV30 and J usage is TRBJ1-6; 7 bases match TRBD1. CDR3 length: 14 amino acids. Per germline, CDR1 GTSNPN and CDR2 SVGIG (reference sequence). V was pared by 7 bases and J by 5 bases, with 8 bases of the junction left unmatched. The CDR3 DNA reads as TGTGCCTTGACCTCGGGACAGAATAATTCACCCCTCCACTTT. Its translation: CALTSGQNNSPLHF.

This sequence joins TRBV3-1 (or the pseudogene TRBV3-2) and TRBJ1-1; D is unresolved. Trimming removed 5 bases at V and 2 bases at J, with 15 bases between. Germline V gene data show CDR1 as LGHDT and CDR2 as YNNKEL (reference sequence). The CDR3 loop spans 15 amino acids. The CDR3 loop is CASSALAGLNTEAFF. The CDR3 region has the DNA TGTGCCAGCAGCGCCCTGGCAGGACTCAACACTGAAGCTTTCTTT.

The rearrangement uses TRBV28 and TRBJ1-1, with 7 positions matching TRBD1. The germline V gene has CDR1 MDHEN and CDR2 SYDVKM. This CDR3 is built from 14 residues. The ends lost 5 bases at V and 1 base at J; junction bases unmatched: 4. This chain's CDR3 is CASSARTGNTEAFF. The CDR3 nucleotides read TGTGCCAGCAGTGCCCGGACAGGGAACACTGAAGCTTTCTTT.

As regards this clone: Other DNA sequences from this sample encode an identical CDR3 as well. V is TRBV20-1 and J is TRBJ1-2, with D hard to call. The CDR3 totals 10 residues. V was pared by 6 bases and J by 4 bases, with 6 bases between. Germline CDR1 and CDR2: DFQATT and SNEGSKA (reference sequence). The CDR3 bases are TGCAGTGCAGGGAGCTATGGCTACACCTTC. Protein: CSAGSYGYTF.

This chain joins TRBV15 and TRBJ2-5; TRBD2 agrees at 10 bases. Germline V lookup: CDR1 LNHNV, CDR2 YYDKDF (reference sequence). This CDR3 spans 17 amino acids. The J segment lost 0 bases and the V segment lost 1 base, leaving 5 bases of the junction unmatched. The CDR3 protein is CATSRALAGAYQETQYF. The CDR3 DNA is TGTGCCACCAGCAGAGCCCTAGCGGGGGCCTACCAAGAGACCCAGTACTTC.

The rearrangement uses TRBV18 and TRBJ1-5; D is perhaps TRBD1 (6 bases). The CDR3 extends over 14 amino acids. From germline, CDR1 is KGHSH and CDR2 LQKENI. V lost 3 bases and J lost 4, with 10 bases in between. Here the CDR3 reads CASSPDSPNQPQHF. CDR3 nucleotide sequence: TGTGCCAGCTCACCGGACAGTCCGAATCAGCCCCAGCATTTT.

The rearrangement joins TRBV5-6 to TRBJ2-7; 8 positions agree with TRBD1. V was clipped by 4 bases and J by 0 bases; unmatched bases: 9. CDR3 length: 16 amino acids. Germline values: CDR1 SGHDT, CDR2 YYEEEE. The CDR3: CASSGTGTGLSYEQYF. The DNA for the CDR3 is TGTGCCAGCAGCGGAACCGGGACAGGCCTCTCCTACGAGCAGTACTTC.

This chain connects TRBV5-4 to TRBJ1-1; 8 nucleotides line up with TRBD1. This CDR3 has 14 amino acids. CDR1 is SGHNT and CDR2 is YYREEE in the germline V gene (reference sequence). J lost 3 bases, V lost 3 bases, and 4 bases had no gene match. CDR3 amino acids: CASSSTGVDTEAFF. CDR3 in DNA: TGTGCCAGCAGCTCGACAGGGGTGGACACTGAAGCTTTCTTT.

The V call is TRBV5-4, the J call TRBJ1-1, with 9 bases fitting TRBD1. Germline lookup yields CDR1 SGHNT and CDR2 YYREEE (reference sequence). CDR3 length: 15 residues. The V and J ends lost 4 bases and 8 bases, in that order; junction bases with no gene match: 12. The CDR3 loop is CASSNRDRALSEAFF. Written as DNA, the CDR3 is TGTGCCAGCAGCAACCGGGACAGGGCCCTCTCGGAAGCTTTCTTT.

The CDR3: CASTPTALNSPLHF. The CDR3 DNA follows: TGTGCCAGCACCCCGACAGCTCTTAATTCACCCCTCCACTTT. The gene calls are TRBV28 and TRBJ1-6; TRBD1 might be the D (5 bases). The CDR3 consists of 14 residues. CDR1 and CDR2 from the germline V gene are MDHEN and SYDVKM. Trimming took off 7 bases at V and 6 bases at J, with 13 bases between the two ends. Looking up the rest from reference TRBV28 and TRBJ1-6 gives the full variable domain: DVKVTQSSRYLVKRTGEKVFLECVQDMDHENMFWYRQDPGLGLRLIYFSYDVKMKEKGDIPEGYSVSREKKERFSLILESASTNQTSMYLCASTPTALNSPLHFGNGTRLTVT.

This clone appeared once. This chain connects TRBV7-2 to TRBJ1-6; 7 bases match TRBD1. Germline CDR1 reads SGHTA; CDR2 reads FQGNSA. CDR3 size: 15 residues. V lost 5 bases and J lost 6; bases outside the gene matches: 7. The CDR3 DNA follows: TGTGCCAGCAGCAGAACGGGACAGTCTAATTCACCCCTCCACTTT. This encodes CASSRTGQSNSPLHF.

The chain couples TRBV19 to TRBJ2-2, with D possibly matching TRBD1 (6 bases). The CDR3 runs 15 residues. V dropped 6 bases and J dropped 1 base, with 12 bases sitting between them. Germline V gene data show CDR1 as LNHDA and CDR2 as SQIVND (reference sequence). The DNA for the CDR3 is TGTGCCAGTAGGCGTACAGGGATGAACACCGGGGAGCTGTTTTTT. Protein sequence: CASRRTGMNTGELFF. The full variable domain, its missing parts supplied by reference TRBV19 and TRBJ2-2, is DGGITQSPKYLFRKEGQNVTLSCEQNLNHDAMYWYRQDPGQGLRLIYYSQIVNDFQKGDIAEGYSVSREKKESFPLTVTSAQKNPTAFYLCASRRTGMNTGELFFGEGSRLTVL.

CDR3 sequence: CATADRAPFNEKLFF. The CDR3 nucleotides read TGTGCCACCGCGGACAGGGCACCCTTTAATGAAAAACTGTTTTTT. This chain connects TRBV27 to TRBJ1-4, with 8 bases matching TRBD1. Losses at the gene ends were 10 bases for V and 4 bases for J; bases not matched to a gene: 11. Germline V gene sequence: CDR1 MNHEY, CDR2 SMNVEV (reference sequence). This CDR3 contains 15 residues.